The clone carrying this TCR beta chain was seen ten or more times. With V trimmed by 0 bases and J by 6 bases, 10 bases remained unmatched. The CDR3 has 16 residues. Per the germline V gene, CDR1 is DFQATT and CDR2 is SNEGSKA (reference sequence). This sample was included in a study of T cells in Graves' hyperthyroidism and ophthalmopathy. RNA transcripts served as the template for amplifying TCR beta CDR3 regions. TCR CDR3 regions were first amplified by RT-PCR with HTBI primers. One entry per CDR3 protein results from TCRdb running MiXCR on the multiplex PCR reads. This sample yields hundreds of thousands of distinct CDR3 sequences, of which more than 11% are seen a single time; under 7% belongs to the top ten.

This sequence was found in a woman in her twenties or thirties with Graves' hyperthyroidism that later progressed to Graves' ophthalmopathy. This sequence joins TRBV20-1 and TRBJ2-1, with 8 bases aligning to TRBD2. The sequenced material came from blood. In DNA, the CDR3 is TGCAGTGCTAGAGATTGGGAGCTAGCGGGTTCCAATGAGCAGTTCTTC. This translates into CSARDWELAGSNEQFF.